These 25 T cell receptor beta chains were all obtained from the same sample, sequenced in a study of fetal regulatory T cell absence and autoimmunity. Profiled with immunoSEQ multiplex PCR; TCRdb holds only in-frame clones, not every one. The sample contains about 46,000 clones, roughly four fifths of which appear only once. Sequencing was carried out using cord blood. These receptors were collected from a newborn boy with IPEX syndrome.

The chain employs TRBV7-9 and TRBJ2-5; 12 nucleotides agree with TRBD2. With 1 base clipped from V and 6 bases from J, the junction kept 9 bases outside the gene matches. Germline V lookup: CDR1 SEHNR, CDR2 FQNEAQ (reference sequence). This CDR3 has 17 amino acids. Here the CDR3 DNA reads TGTGCCAGCAGCTTAGAAGTCACTAGCGGGAGGACGAAGACCCAGTACTTC. It specifies CASSLEVTSGRTKTQYF.

The chain uses TRBV10-3 and TRBJ2-1; 13 nucleotides line up with TRBD2. From germline, CDR1 is ENHRY and CDR2 SYGVKD. CDR3 length equals 13 residues. Trimming cost V 11 bases and J 7 bases; bases outside gene matches: 5. This chain's CDR3 is CAAGTSGKNEQFF. CDR3 nucleotides: TGTGCCGCCGGGACTAGCGGGAAAAATGAGCAGTTCTTC.

The chain carries TRBV30 and TRBJ2-1, with 11 bases matching TRBD2. Per germline, CDR1 GTSNPN and CDR2 SVGIG (reference sequence). J was trimmed by 6 bases and V by 0 bases; bases with no gene match: 4. The CDR3 runs to 15 residues. CDR3 region: CAWSVRLAGGNEQFF. The CDR3 DNA reads as TGTGCCTGGAGTGTACGCCTAGCGGGGGGCAATGAGCAGTTCTTC.

The chain employs TRBV6-1 and TRBJ2-7; 10 bases agree with TRBD2. The CDR3 covers 17 residues. Per germline, CDR1 MNHNS and CDR2 SASEGT. J lost 6 bases, V lost 1 base, and 12 bases had no gene match. DNA for the CDR3: TGTGCCAGCAGTGAAGTCTGGGCTAGCGGGGGAATAGGCGAGCAGTACTTC. Protein sequence: CASSEVWASGGIGEQYF.

This clone was observed once. This chain joins TRBV19 and TRBJ1-5, with 7 bases that match TRBD1. This CDR3 region has 17 residues. V shed 7 bases and J 0 bases; nucleotides not matched to a gene: 12. In germline, CDR1 is LNHDA, CDR2 SQIVND (reference sequence). In nucleotides, the CDR3 is TGTGCCAGTACCCTCCGGACAGGAGCGAATAGCAATCAGCCCCAGCATTTT. Protein: CASTLRTGANSNQPQHF.

In this sample, this clone turned up once. This chain connects TRBV15 to TRBJ2-7; weak D call: TRBD1 (5 bases). The CDR3 runs 13 residues. V shed 3 bases and J shed 0 bases, with 6 bases lying between them. Germline V lookup: CDR1 LNHNV, CDR2 YYDKDF (reference sequence). CDR3: CATSRDNSYEQYF. The CDR3 DNA reads as TGTGCCACCAGCAGGGACAACTCCTACGAGCAGTACTTC.

The chain is built from TRBV30 and TRBJ2-1, with 14 positions matching TRBD2. Trimming took 3 bases from V and 1 from J; bases not matched to a gene: 5. The CDR3 consists of 17 residues. Germline CDR1 is GTSNPN and CDR2 is SVGIG (reference sequence). CDR3 sequence (DNA): TGTGCCTGGAGCGGACTAGCGGGAGGACCTTCCTACAATGAGCAGTTCTTC. It is translated as CAWSGLAGGPSYNEQFF.

The CDR3 loop reads CASSYGSNEQYF. DNA for the CDR3: TGTGCCAGCAGTTACGGGTCCAACGAGCAGTACTTC. The chain has TRBV6-5 and TRBJ2-7; the D is unclear. Germline values: CDR1 MNHEY, CDR2 SVGAGI. The CDR3 consists of 12 residues. V lost 2 bases, J lost 5 bases, and 7 bases lay in between.

The rearrangement joins TRBV15 to TRBJ1-2; D remains ambiguous. In germline, CDR1 is LNHNV, CDR2 YYDKDF (reference sequence). V lost 3 bases to trimming and J lost 4 bases, with 3 bases between them. This CDR3 has 11 residues. CDR3 sequence: CATSSVYGYTF. CDR3 sequence (DNA): TGTGCCACCAGCAGTGTCTATGGCTACACCTTC.

This clone was detected only a few times. The chain uses TRBV10-3 and TRBJ1-2, with 7 positions matching TRBD1. The CDR3 has 12 residues. V lost 6 bases to trimming and J lost 5 bases; unmatched junction nucleotides: 3. The germline CDR1 and CDR2 sequences are ENHRY and SYGVKD. The DNA of the CDR3 is TGTGCCATCAGCCCGGACAGGTATGGCTACACCTTC. Translated, it gives CAISPDRYGYTF.

In its sample, this clone was seen once. The rearrangement joins TRBV4-1 to TRBJ2-1; D is perhaps TRBD1 (6 bases). V lost 1 base and J 2 bases, leaving 24 bases between the germline ends. The germline gives CDR1 MGHRA, CDR2 YSYEKL. This CDR3 comprises 20 residues. The CDR3 DNA is TGCGCCAGCAGCCAAGTAGGCAGGGGCTGGGCGGGCGAGGCCTACAATGAGCAGTTCTTC. Translating gives CASSQVGRGWAGEAYNEQFF.

CDR3 nucleotide sequence: TGTGCCAGCTCCGGAGTCCCGGGGACCAACAATGAGCAGTTCTTC. Its protein product is CASSGVPGTNNEQFF. The chain employs TRBV6-5 and TRBJ2-1; D may match TRBD1 or TRBD2 (5 bases each). The CDR3 covers 15 residues. V was clipped by 8 bases and J by 5 bases, with 19 bases between them. The germline V gene has CDR1 MNHEY and CDR2 SVGAGI.

In DNA, the CDR3 is TGCGCCAGCAGCTTCCGACAGGGGGAGGTCTATGGCTACACCTTC. Its translation: CASSFRQGEVYGYTF. The J gene is TRBJ1-2, the V gene TRBV5-1; 9 bases fit TRBD1. V lost 2 bases and J lost 4; bases outside the gene matches: 6. This CDR3 contains 15 residues. From germline, CDR1 is SGHRS and CDR2 YFSETQ.

The chain is built from TRBV6-1 and TRBJ1-2, with TRBD1 matching 12 bases. CDR3 length: 17 residues. Germline CDR1 is MNHNS and CDR2 is SASEGT. Trimming cost V 2 bases and J 6 bases; bases outside gene matches: 10. The CDR3 spells CASSENLWGQGANGYTF. The CDR3 nucleotides are TGTGCCAGCAGTGAAAACCTTTGGGGACAGGGGGCTAATGGCTACACCTTC.

This chain joins TRBV2 and TRBJ2-1, with D unclear. In germline, CDR1 is SNHLY, CDR2 FYNNEI. CDR3 size: 13 residues. V was trimmed by 8 bases and J by 4 bases, leaving 12 bases between them. In DNA, the CDR3 is TGTGCCAGCGATGGTAGCCCGTACAATGAGCAGTTCTTC. Translation: CASDGSPYNEQFF.

This clone has just one count. The chain has TRBV9 and TRBJ2-5; D perhaps matches TRBD1 (6 bases). The CDR3 has 13 amino acids. Trimming cost V 0 bases and J 4 bases, with 7 bases left between them. Germline V CDR1 and CDR2: SGDLS, YYNGEE. In DNA, the CDR3 is TGTGCCAGCAGCGTAGAACAGGGAGAGACCCAGTACTTC. This translates into CASSVEQGETQYF.

This clone occurred a few times. The chain couples TRBV4-1 to TRBJ2-7; TRBD1 or TRBD2 may be the D gene (5 bases each). The CDR3 is made up of 14 amino acids. The germline V gene encodes CDR1 MGHRA and CDR2 YSYEKL. Trimming removed 0 bases from V and 3 bases from J, with 9 bases in between. The CDR3 loop reads CASSQERDHYEQYF. CDR3 in DNA: TGCGCCAGCAGCCAAGAACGGGACCACTACGAGCAGTACTTC.

The chain employs TRBV4-1 and TRBJ1-2; D uncertain. Germline values: CDR1 MGHRA, CDR2 YSYEKL. V gave up 0 bases and J gave up 3 bases, with 14 bases separating them. This CDR3 contains 16 residues. The chain's CDR3 is CASSQDLGLRDYGYTF. For the CDR3, the DNA is TGCGCCAGCAGCCAAGATCTAGGGTTGAGAGACTATGGCTACACCTTC.

This clone was detected only a few times. The rearrangement links TRBV6-5 to TRBJ2-7; 8 bases fit TRBD1. V lost 5 bases to trimming and J lost 0 bases; unmatched junction nucleotides: 3. The length of the CDR3 is 14 residues. Germline CDR1 MNHEY, CDR2 SVGAGI. CDR3: CASSRDRYSYEQYF. CDR3 sequence (DNA): TGTGCCAGCAGTCGGGACAGGTACTCCTACGAGCAGTACTTC.

The chain combines TRBV30 with TRBJ2-2; D uncertain. Germline V gives CDR1 GTSNPN, CDR2 SVGIG (reference sequence). The CDR3 has 11 amino acids. Trimming took off 2 bases at V and 7 bases at J, with 5 bases between the two ends. CDR3 sequence: CAWSTGGELFF. The CDR3 bases are TGTGCCTGGAGTACGGGCGGGGAGCTGTTTTTT.

V and J are TRBV30 and TRBJ1-5; 10 bases agree with TRBD1. CDR1 is GTSNPN and CDR2 is SVGIG in the germline V gene (reference sequence). The J segment lost 7 bases and the V segment lost 8 bases, leaving 8 bases of the junction unmatched. There are 13 residues in the CDR3. The CDR3 is CAQDRGRGQPQHF. The CDR3 DNA follows: TGTGCCCAAGACAGGGGGCGAGGACAGCCCCAGCATTTT.

This rearrangement joins TRBV30 to TRBJ2-2; perhaps D is TRBD1 or TRBD2 (6 bases each). This CDR3 is built from 16 residues. Germline V gene lookup returns CDR1 GTSNPN and CDR2 SVGIG (reference sequence). Trimming took off 1 base at V and 2 bases at J, with 14 bases between the two ends. The CDR3 spells CAWSEKGGTNTGELFF. The CDR3 nucleotides are TGTGCCTGGAGTGAAAAAGGCGGGACAAACACCGGGGAGCTGTTTTTT.

The chain employs TRBV30 and TRBJ1-5; 7 bases align to TRBD1. The V gene end was trimmed by 5 bases and the J gene end by 5 bases; junction bases not matched to a gene: 3. CDR3 length: 12 residues. Germline V CDR1 and CDR2: GTSNPN, SVGIG (reference sequence). The DNA of the CDR3 is TGTGCCTGGCGACAGGGAGATCAGCCCCAGCATTTT. Its translation is CAWRQGDQPQHF.

In DNA, the CDR3 is TGTGCCAGCAGCCCCGGAGGGTTCACTGAAGCTTTCTTT. Translation: CASSPGGFTEAFF. The rearrangement links TRBV13 to TRBJ1-1; D call uncertain. The length of the CDR3 is 13 residues. V was shortened by 5 bases and J by 4 bases, with 11 bases between the two germline ends. CDR1 and CDR2 from the germline V gene are PRHDT and FYEKMQ (reference sequence).

This clone was seen once. The chain has TRBV7-6 and TRBJ2-5, with D unresolved. The CDR3 loop spans 12 amino acids. The V end was cut by 5 bases, the J end by 4 bases, with 8 bases between. CDR1 and CDR2 from the germline V gene are SGHVS and FNYEAQ. CDR3 DNA: TGTGCCAGCAGCGGCAGACGAGAGACCCAGTACTTC. Residues: CASSGRRETQYF.